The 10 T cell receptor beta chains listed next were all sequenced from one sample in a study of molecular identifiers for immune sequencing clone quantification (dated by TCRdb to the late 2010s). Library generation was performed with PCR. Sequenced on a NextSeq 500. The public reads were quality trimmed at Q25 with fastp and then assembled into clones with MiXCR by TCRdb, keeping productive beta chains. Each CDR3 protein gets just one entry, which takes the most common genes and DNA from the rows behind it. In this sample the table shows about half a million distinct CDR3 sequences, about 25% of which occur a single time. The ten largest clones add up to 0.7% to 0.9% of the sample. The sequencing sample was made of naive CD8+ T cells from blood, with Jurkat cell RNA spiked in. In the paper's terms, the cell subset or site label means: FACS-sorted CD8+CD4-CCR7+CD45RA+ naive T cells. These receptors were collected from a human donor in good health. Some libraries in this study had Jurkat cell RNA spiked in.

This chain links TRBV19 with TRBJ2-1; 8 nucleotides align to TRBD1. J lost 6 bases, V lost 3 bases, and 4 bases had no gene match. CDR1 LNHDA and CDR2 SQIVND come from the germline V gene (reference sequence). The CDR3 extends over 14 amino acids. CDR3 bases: TGTGCCAGTAGTATGACAGGGGTGGTCAATGAGCAGTTCTTC. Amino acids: CASSMTGVVNEQFF.

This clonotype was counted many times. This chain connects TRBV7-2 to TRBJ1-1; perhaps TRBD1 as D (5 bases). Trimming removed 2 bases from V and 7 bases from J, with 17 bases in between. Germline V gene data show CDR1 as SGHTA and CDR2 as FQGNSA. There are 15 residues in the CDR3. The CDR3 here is CASSLSPGLFGEAFF. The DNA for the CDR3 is TGTGCCAGCAGCTTATCCCCAGGGTTATTCGGTGAAGCTTTCTTT. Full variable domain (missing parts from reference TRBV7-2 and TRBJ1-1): GAGVSQSPSNKVTEKGKDVELRCDPISGHTALYWYRQSLGQGLEFLIYFQGNSAPDKSGLPSDRFSAERTGGSVSTLTIQRTQQEDSAVYLCASSLSPGLFGEAFFGQGTRLTVV.

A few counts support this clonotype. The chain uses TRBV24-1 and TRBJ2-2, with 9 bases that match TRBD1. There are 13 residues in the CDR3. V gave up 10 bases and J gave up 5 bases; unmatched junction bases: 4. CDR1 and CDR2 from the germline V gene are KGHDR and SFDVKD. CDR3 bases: TGTGCCACACGGACAGGGGTGACCGGGGAGCTGTTTTTT. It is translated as CATRTGVTGELFF.

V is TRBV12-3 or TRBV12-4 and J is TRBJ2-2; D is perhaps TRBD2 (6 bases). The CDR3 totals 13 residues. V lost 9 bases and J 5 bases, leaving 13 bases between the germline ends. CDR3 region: CASEEGSTGELFF. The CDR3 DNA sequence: TGTGCCAGTGAGGAGGGGTCGACCGGGGAGCTGTTTTTT.

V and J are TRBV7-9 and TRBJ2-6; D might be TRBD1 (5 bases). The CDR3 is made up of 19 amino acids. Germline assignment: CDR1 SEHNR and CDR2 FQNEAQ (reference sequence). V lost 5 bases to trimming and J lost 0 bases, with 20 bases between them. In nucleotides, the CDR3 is TGTGCCAGCAGCCCTCCACTTGCTCGGACACCCTCTGGGGCCAACGTCCTGACTTTC. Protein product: CASSPPLARTPSGANVLTF.

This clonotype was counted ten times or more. The DNA of the CDR3 is TGTGCCAGCAGCCTACGGACAGGCTCTGGCTACACCTTC. Protein product: CASSLRTGSGYTF. The J gene is TRBJ1-2, the V gene TRBV5-8; 7 positions match TRBD1. This CDR3 spans 13 amino acids. CDR1 SGHTS and CDR2 YDEGEE come from the germline V gene. V was clipped by 4 bases and J by 7 bases; unmatched bases: 7.

CDR3 in amino acids: CASSLLGLVEQFF. CDR3 in DNA: TGTGCCAGCAGTCTCCTCGGCCTAGTCGAGCAGTTCTTC. The V gene is TRBV6-6, the J gene TRBJ2-1, with unresolved D. The CDR3 consists of 13 residues. V shed 5 bases and J shed 10 bases, with 15 bases lying between them. Germline-derived CDR1 and CDR2 are MNHNY and SVGAGI (reference sequence).

The CDR3 here is CASSTGTGRLNYGYTF. In nucleotides, the CDR3 is TGTGCCAGCAGCACGGGGACAGGCCGGCTAAACTATGGCTACACCTTC. The rearrangement links TRBV5-4 to TRBJ1-2, with 8 bases that match TRBD1. CDR3 length: 16 residues. With V trimmed by 4 bases and J by 2 bases, 10 bases remained unmatched. Germline CDR1 reads SGHNT; CDR2 reads YYREEE (reference sequence).

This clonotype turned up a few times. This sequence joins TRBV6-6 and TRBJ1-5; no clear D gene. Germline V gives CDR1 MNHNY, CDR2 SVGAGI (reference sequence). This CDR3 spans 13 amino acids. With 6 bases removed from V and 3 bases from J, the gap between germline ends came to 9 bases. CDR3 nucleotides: TGTGCCAGCAGGGGGTCCCTCAATCAGCCCCAGCATTTT. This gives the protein CASRGSLNQPQHF.

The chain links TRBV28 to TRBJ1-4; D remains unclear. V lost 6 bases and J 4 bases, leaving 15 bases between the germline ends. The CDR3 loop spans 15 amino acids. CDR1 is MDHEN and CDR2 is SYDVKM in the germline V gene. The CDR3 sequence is CASSLMDSNNEKLFF. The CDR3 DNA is TGTGCCAGCAGCCTAATGGACTCGAATAATGAAAAACTGTTTTTT.